This note documents a single T cell receptor (beta chain) sequence. Trimming took 5 bases from V and 8 from J; bases not matched to a gene: 7. The CDR3 is 13 amino acids. The germline CDR1 and CDR2 sequences are MNHEY and SVGAGI. Sequenced by immunoSEQ multiplex PCR; TCRdb stores in-frame clones only, minus some. The table has hundreds of thousands of clones, about 84% seen once; the top ten hold more than 0.01%. This sample is drawn from a study of shared T cell receptors in the human thymus. A further study also used this sample, focusing on human thymus T cells. That work contributes: Thymic samples were excised during corrective heart operations. Unrelated individuals had highly overlapping thymic repertoires, as reported in related research.

This receptor was taken from a boy younger than two with a congenital heart defect. Sequencing was done on a sample of thymocytes. V is TRBV6-5 and J is TRBJ1-2; 8 bases fit TRBD1. CDR3 DNA sequence: TGTGCCAGCAGTGGACTGACAGGGGACGGCTACACCTTC. Protein sequence: CASSGLTGDGYTF.